This T cell receptor beta chain comes out of a study of T-cell reconstitution after alpha-beta-depleted transplantation in children. V gave up 8 bases and J gave up 4 bases; unmatched junction bases: 9. This CDR3 region has 14 residues. Germline CDR1 is SSHAT and CDR2 is FNYEAQ (reference sequence). This sample's TCRbeta library carried unique molecular identifier barcodes. TCRdb independently ran MiXCR on the PCR reads; one entry per CDR3 protein. The sample lists about 600,000 distinct CDR3 sequences, 23% seen once, with 13% to 15% in the top ten. With respect to this clonotype: Its antigen is unknown.

The study's findings and limits: It was newly produced T cells that mostly accounted for T-cell counts and diversity one year after transplant. Recipient T cells and thymic progenitors that survived gave rise to the high TCRbeta diversity observed at day 60 in some patients. Reportedly, roughly two months post-transplant, alpha-beta T cells arose from several hundred expanded graft clones.

The material was PBMCs, mostly from graft donor cells, obtained 360 days after TCRalphabeta/CD19-depleted stem cell transplant. The clonotype was recovered from a boy younger than two who had a stem cell transplant for acute myeloid leukemia, so the T cells may come from the graft donor. The chain recombines TRBV7-7 with TRBJ2-5, with 8 bases matching TRBD1. CDR3 loop: CASGPWDRRETQYF. CDR3 DNA: TGTGCCAGCGGGCCTTGGGACAGGAGAGAGACCCAGTACTTC.